One T cell receptor beta chain is described in this entry. The antigen is unknown. Pools of viral peptides were used by the ViraFEST assay to expand antigen-specific CD4+ T cells ahead of sequencing. Having been cultured for around nine days, the cells underwent CD4+ T cell isolation. Between March and December 2020, the person had a SARS-CoV-2 infection that PCR confirmed. The data originate from a study of vaccination effects on CD4 cells after COVID-19. Sequencing used immunoSEQ multiplex PCR; TCRdb keeps in-frame clones, though not all of them. This table has around 19,000 clones, roughly four fifths appearing once. The origin of this receptor is a human donor who had a prior SARS-CoV-2 infection. This sample comprised CD4+ T cells from PBMCs cultured with a peptide pool, obtained before COVID-19 vaccination.

The chain's CDR3 is CAWDGYGYTF. CDR3 nucleotides: TGTGCCTGGGACGGCTATGGCTACACCTTC. The chain uses TRBV30 and TRBJ1-2, with D unresolved. There are 10 residues in the CDR3. The germline gives CDR1 GTSNPN, CDR2 SVGIG (reference sequence). Trimming stripped 5 bases from V and 4 bases from J, with 5 bases between.